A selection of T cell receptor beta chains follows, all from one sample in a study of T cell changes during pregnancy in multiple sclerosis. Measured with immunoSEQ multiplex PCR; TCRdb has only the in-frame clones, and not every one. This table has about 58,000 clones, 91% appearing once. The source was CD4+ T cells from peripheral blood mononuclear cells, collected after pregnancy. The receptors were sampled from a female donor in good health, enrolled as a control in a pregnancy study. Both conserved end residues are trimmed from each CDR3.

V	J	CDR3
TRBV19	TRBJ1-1	ASTPWSMNTEAF
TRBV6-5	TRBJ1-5	ASRPDTFSNQPQH
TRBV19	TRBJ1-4	ASGSLWTATNEKLF
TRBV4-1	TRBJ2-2	ASSPRQERGELF
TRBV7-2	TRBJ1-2	ASSVNPGGSGYT
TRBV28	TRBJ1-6	ASSHPTANSPLH
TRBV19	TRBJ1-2	ASSGMLQGAYGYT
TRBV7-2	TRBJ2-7	ASSLGQGGGSYEQY
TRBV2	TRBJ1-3	ASRTDRQSSGNTIY
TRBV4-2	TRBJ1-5	ASSQTAFYQPQH
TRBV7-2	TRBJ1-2	ASSYTPQGVDYGYT
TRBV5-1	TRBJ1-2	ASSPEGRPFYGYT